This entry lists 23 T cell receptor beta chains sequenced from one sample in a study of blood T cells in healthy people across ages. A second roughly 6 to 12 cycle PCR used barcoded and J-beta primers. TCRdb called the 5' RACE reads again in MiXCR, with one record for every CDR3 protein. The table has approximately 600,000 distinct CDR3 sequences, roughly three fifths seen once. The material sequenced was blood. Source of these receptors: a man in his 60s in good health.

A note on this clonotype: At one of its ends the junction is not consistent with the germline gene, which may arise from a read error. The rearrangement joins TRBV4-1 to TRBJ2-7; 9 nucleotides line up with TRBD1. Looked up from germline, CDR1 is MGHRA and CDR2 is YSYEKL. The CDR3 contains 16 residues. CDR3 residues: CASRQVRRDRDDEQYF. The CDR3 DNA reads as TGCGCCAGCAGGCAAGTTCGGAGGGACAGGGACGACGAGCAGTACTTC.

The rearrangement uses TRBV10-2 and TRBJ2-3; 7 bases map to TRBD1. V was pared by 7 bases and J by 2 bases, with 15 bases of the junction left unmatched. This CDR3 spans 17 amino acids. Germline V gives CDR1 WSHSY, CDR2 SAAADI. The chain's CDR3 is CASTKSRVGTDTDTQYF. The CDR3 bases are TGCGCCAGCACCAAGAGTAGGGTCGGGACAGACACAGATACGCAGTATTTT.

This clonotype was observed a few times. The rearrangement joins TRBV20-1 to TRBJ2-5; 11 bases are a match to TRBD1. From germline, CDR1 is DFQATT and CDR2 SNEGSKA (reference sequence). The CDR3 contains 14 residues. Trimming took 5 bases from V and 3 from J; bases not matched to a gene: 5. CDR3 in DNA: TGCAGTGCTGGACGGACAGGGGGCGAAGAGACCCAGTACTTC. Encoded protein: CSAGRTGGEETQYF.

This clonotype was found a few times. This chain connects TRBV4-2 to TRBJ2-5; possibly TRBD2 for D (7 bases). Per germline, CDR1 LGHNA and CDR2 YNFKEQ. The CDR3 sequence is 16 residues long. V was shortened by 0 bases and J by 7 bases, with 18 bases between the two germline ends. The DNA of the CDR3 is TGTGCCAGCAGCCAAGATGAGGGGGGGGGACCTGCGACCCAGTACTTC. Amino acids: CASSQDEGGGPATQYF.

The chain couples TRBV5-1 to TRBJ2-5; the D gene is possibly TRBD2 (6 bases). The J call may be in error: the DNA end matches TRBJ2-7 better. The length of the CDR3 is 14 residues. Germline lookup yields CDR1 SGHRS and CDR2 YFSETQ. CDR3 amino acids: CASSPEEGMVEQYF. CDR3 nucleotides: TGCGCCAGCAGCCCTGAGGAGGGAATGGTCGAGCAGTACTTC.

This clonotype was counted between two and nine times. This chain uses TRBV6-6 with TRBJ2-7; the D gene could be TRBD1 or TRBD2 (5 bases each). Germline assignment: CDR1 MNHNY and CDR2 SVGAGI (reference sequence). Trimming stripped 4 bases from V and 7 bases from J, with 11 bases between. This CDR3 is 12 amino acids long. The DNA of the CDR3 is TGTGCCAGCAGTTGGGGATGGGGGGAGCAGTACTTC. Protein product: CASSWGWGEQYF.

This clonotype has a handful of counts. This chain connects TRBV6-6 to TRBJ2-1, with 13 bases identical to TRBD2. The CDR3 is 15 amino acids. Germline assignment: CDR1 MNHNY and CDR2 SVGAGI (reference sequence). The trim removed 6 bases at V and 8 bases at J, leaving 7 bases unmatched. CDR3 in DNA: TGTGCCAGCAGAACTAGCGGGGGGGCCTGGGATGAGCAGTTCTTC. Translated: CASRTSGGAWDEQFF.

The CDR3 region has the DNA TGCAGCGTTGAACGGGGGAACTATGGCTACACCTTC. Translation gives CSVERGNYGYTF. The chain links TRBV29-1 to TRBJ1-2; TRBD1 is a possible D gene (5 bases). V lost 2 bases and J 2 bases, leaving 6 bases between the germline ends. CDR3 length: 12 amino acids. CDR1 is SQVTM and CDR2 is ANQGSEA in the germline V gene. The complete variable domain, with remaining parts taken from reference TRBV29-1 and TRBJ1-2, reads SAVISQKPSRDICQRGTSLTIQCQVDSQVTMMFWYRQQPGQSLTLIATANQGSEATYESGFVIDKFPISRPNLTFSTLTVSNMSPEDSSIYLCSVERGNYGYTFGSGTRLTVV.

Many counts were recorded for this clonotype. This chain uses TRBV3-1 with TRBJ2-7; 8 nucleotides agree with TRBD2. The CDR3 runs to 18 residues. V shed 2 bases, J shed 3 bases, and the junction held 15 bases outside the gene matches. Germline values: CDR1 LGHDT, CDR2 YNNKEL (reference sequence). CDR3 DNA: TGTGCCAGCAGCCAAATCTTACCAGCGGGGGACGCCTACTACGAGCAGTACTTC. It is translated as CASSQILPAGDAYYEQYF.

This chain connects TRBV3-1 to TRBJ2-7, with 13 bases that match TRBD2. Germline CDR1 reads LGHDT; CDR2 reads YNNKEL (reference sequence). V trimming: 4 bases; J trimming: 7 bases; junction bases outside the gene matches: 10. CDR3 length: 16 residues. The CDR3 sequence is CASSPRTSGGRGEQYF. CDR3 sequence (DNA): TGTGCCAGCAGCCCGAGGACTAGCGGGGGACGCGGTGAGCAGTACTTC.

V and J are TRBV7-9 and TRBJ2-4, with D perhaps matching TRBD1 (8 bases). V was pared by 5 bases and J by 8 bases, with 16 bases between. In germline, CDR1 is SEHNR, CDR2 FQNEAQ (reference sequence). CDR3 length: 14 amino acids. Here the CDR3 DNA reads TGTGCCAGCAGCCAGGACAGGGAGGGGCACATTCAGTACTTC. Translation: CASSQDREGHIQYF.

This clonotype showed up just a few times. The rearrangement joins TRBV20-1 to TRBJ2-7, with 8 positions matching TRBD2. J lost 2 bases, V lost 6 bases, and 3 bases had no gene match. The CDR3 runs 12 residues. From germline, CDR1 is DFQATT and CDR2 SNEGSKA (reference sequence). The CDR3 nucleotides are TGCAGTGCCGGGGGGGAGCCCTACGAGCAGTACTTC. Translated, it gives CSAGGEPYEQYF.

The chain has TRBV12-3 or TRBV12-4 and TRBJ2-1, with D possibly TRBD1 on 6 matching bases. V was pared by 7 bases and J by 0 bases, with 16 bases between. The CDR3 loop spans 16 amino acids. CDR3 amino acids: CASKPGQSSSYNEQFF. The CDR3 DNA sequence: TGTGCCAGCAAACCGGGACAATCGAGCTCCTACAATGAGCAGTTCTTC.

At least ten counts were recorded for this clonotype. The chain carries TRBV4-2 and TRBJ2-5; 9 bases match TRBD2. With V trimmed by 0 bases and J by 4 bases, 9 bases remained unmatched. The CDR3 has 17 amino acids. From germline, CDR1 is LGHNA and CDR2 YNFKEQ. CDR3 sequence: CASSQDRWASGAETQYF. CDR3 DNA sequence: TGTGCCAGCAGCCAAGATAGGTGGGCTAGCGGGGCAGAGACCCAGTACTTC.

V is TRBV25-1 and J is TRBJ1-2, with D uncertain. The CDR3 consists of 14 residues. Germline CDR1 reads MGHDK; CDR2 reads SYGVNS. V shed 1 base and J shed 5 bases, with 11 bases lying between them. Here the CDR3 reads CASSELGREYGYTF. CDR3 in DNA: TGTGCCAGCAGTGAATTAGGGAGGGAGTATGGCTACACCTTC.

The rearrangement uses TRBV20-1 and TRBJ2-7, with TRBD1 identical over 8 bases. The CDR3 spans 14 residues. In germline, CDR1 is DFQATT, CDR2 SNEGSKA (reference sequence). V trimming: 4 bases; J trimming: 4 bases; junction bases outside the gene matches: 9. The CDR3 protein is CSAIRGQANYEQYF. As DNA, the CDR3 is TGCAGTGCTATCAGGGGGCAAGCCAATTACGAGCAGTACTTC.

The gene calls are TRBV20-1 and TRBJ1-4, with D perhaps TRBD1 (5 bases). The CDR3 is 16 amino acids. Germline CDR1 and CDR2: DFQATT and SNEGSKA (reference sequence). V lost 0 bases to trimming and J lost 3 bases, with 14 bases between them. The CDR3 coding sequence is TGCAGTGCTAGAGATGGCGGGGCCGGGGCTAATGAAAAACTGTTTTTT. Protein: CSARDGGAGANEKLFF.

The chain is built from TRBV20-1 and TRBJ2-5; tentative D call: TRBD2 (6 bases). CDR3 length equals 15 residues. The V end was cut by 4 bases, the J end by 5 bases, with 20 bases between. Germline CDR1 is DFQATT and CDR2 is SNEGSKA (reference sequence). The CDR3 DNA follows: TGCAGTGCTAATGCACCTAGCGTTTATAGGGAGACCCAGTACTTC. Translation gives CSANAPSVYRETQYF.

This clonotype was seen a few times. The chain recombines TRBV6-6 with TRBJ2-5; D remains ambiguous. The CDR3 extends over 12 amino acids. CDR1 is MNHNY, CDR2 SVGAGI, per germline (reference sequence). V lost 2 bases and J 5 bases, leaving 6 bases between the germline ends. The CDR3 nucleotides read TGTGCCAGCAGTTACGCAAGGGAGACCCAGTACTTC. Its protein product is CASSYARETQYF.

This clonotype was counted only a few times. The chain recombines TRBV12-3 or TRBV12-4 with TRBJ1-6, with 7 bases matching TRBD1. The CDR3 extends over 15 amino acids. Trimming removed 7 bases from V and 6 bases from J; junction bases left unmatched: 9. CDR3 loop: CASTLWTGPNSPLHF. Here the CDR3 DNA reads TGTGCCAGCACCCTGTGGACAGGCCCTAATTCACCCCTCCACTTT.

This clonotype was counted ten times or more. The CDR3: CASSQDWSGGHTGELFF. Here the CDR3 DNA reads TGTGCCAGCAGCCAAGATTGGAGCGGGGGCCACACCGGGGAGCTGTTTTTT. V gene TRBV4-2 combines with J gene TRBJ2-2; TRBD2 agrees at 8 bases. From germline, CDR1 is LGHNA and CDR2 YNFKEQ. V lost 0 bases to trimming and J lost 3 bases; unmatched junction nucleotides: 6. CDR3 length equals 17 residues.

This clonotype was detected ten times or more. This chain connects TRBV5-1 to TRBJ2-5; 7 nucleotides match TRBD2. Germline CDR1 and CDR2: SGHRS and YFSETQ. Trimming cost V 0 bases and J 2 bases; bases outside gene matches: 7. The length of the CDR3 is 16 residues. CDR3 in DNA: TGCGCCAGCAGCTTGGGTGTAGCGGGCGGTCAAGAGACCCAGTACTTC. Its protein product is CASSLGVAGGQETQYF.

The chain employs TRBV19 and TRBJ2-3; maybe TRBD1 (5 bases). Germline V lookup: CDR1 LNHDA, CDR2 SQIVND (reference sequence). V was pared by 7 bases and J by 5 bases, with 16 bases between. This CDR3 is 14 amino acids long. The CDR3 bases are TGTGCCAGTACCAAGACAGAAGGAATAGATACGCAGTATTTT. It is translated as CASTKTEGIDTQYF.